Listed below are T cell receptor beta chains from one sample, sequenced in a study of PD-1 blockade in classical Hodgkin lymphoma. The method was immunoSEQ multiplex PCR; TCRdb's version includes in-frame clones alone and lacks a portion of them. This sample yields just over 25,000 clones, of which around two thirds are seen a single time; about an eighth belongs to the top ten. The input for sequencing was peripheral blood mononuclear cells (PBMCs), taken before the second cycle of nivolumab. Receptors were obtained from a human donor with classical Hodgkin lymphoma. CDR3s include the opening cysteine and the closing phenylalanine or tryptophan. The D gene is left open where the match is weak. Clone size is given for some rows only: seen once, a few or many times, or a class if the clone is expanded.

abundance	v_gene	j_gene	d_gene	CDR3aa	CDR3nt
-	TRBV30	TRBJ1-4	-	CAWRPGAREKLFF	TGTGCCTGGAGACCGGGGGCGCGGGAAAAACTGTTTTTT
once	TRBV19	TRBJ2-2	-	CASSIVVGSGELFF	TGTGCCAGTAGTATTGTGGTCGGATCCGGGGAGCTGTTTTTT
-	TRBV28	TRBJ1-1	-	CASRELGVEAFF	TGTGCCAGCAGAGAACTGGGGGTTGAAGCTTTCTTT
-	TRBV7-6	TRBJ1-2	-	CASSLIGGEANYGYTF	TGTGCCAGCAGCTTAATAGGGGGGGAGGCTAACTATGGCTACACCTTC
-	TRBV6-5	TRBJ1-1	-	CASSPPGNTEAFF	TGTGCCAGCAGCCCCCCGGGGAACACTGAAGCTTTCTTT
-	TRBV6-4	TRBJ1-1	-	CASSDSAGSGSEAFF	TGTGCCAGCAGTGACTCTGCAGGGAGTGGGTCTGAAGCTTTCTTT
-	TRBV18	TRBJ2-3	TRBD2	CASSGGTSTDTQYF	TGTGCCAGCAGCGGGGGCACTAGCACAGATACGCAGTATTTT
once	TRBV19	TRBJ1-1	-	CASSIELVGGRVANTEAFF	TGTGCCAGTAGTATAGAGCTGGTGGGGGGGCGAGTGGCGAACACTGAAGCTTTCTTT
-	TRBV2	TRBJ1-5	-	CASKLSNQPQHF	TGTGCCAGCAAATTAAGCAATCAGCCCCAGCATTTT
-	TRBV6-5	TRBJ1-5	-	CASSYGQHNQPQHF	TGTGCCAGCAGTTACGGACAACACAATCAGCCCCAGCATTTT
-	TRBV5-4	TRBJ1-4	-	CASSSRATNEKLFF	TGTGCCAGCAGCTCCCGGGCAACTAATGAAAAACTGTTTTTT
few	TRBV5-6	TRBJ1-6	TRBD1	CASSFRTGFNSPLHF	TGTGCCAGCAGCTTTCGGACAGGTTTCAATTCACCCCTCCACTTT
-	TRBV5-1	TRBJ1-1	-	CASSLKTGLMNTEAFF	TGCGCCAGCAGCTTGAAAACAGGGTTAATGAACACTGAAGCTTTCTTT
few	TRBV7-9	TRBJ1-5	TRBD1	CASSLSGQGNQPQHF	TGTGCCAGCAGCCTATCGGGACAGGGGAATCAGCCCCAGCATTTT
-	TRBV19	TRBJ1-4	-	CASSIEGKVGEKLFF	TGTGCCAGTAGTATAGAAGGGAAAGTGGGTGAAAAACTGTTTTTT
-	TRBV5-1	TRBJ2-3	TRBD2	CASSLTSGGPTDTQYF	TGCGCCAGCAGCTTGACTAGCGGGGGACCCACAGATACGCAGTATTTT
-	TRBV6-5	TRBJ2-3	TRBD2	CASSSYSGVSTDTQYF	TGTGCCAGCAGTTCCTATAGCGGGGTGAGCACAGATACGCAGTATTTT
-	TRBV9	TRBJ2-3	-	CASRGSNTDTQYF	TGTGCCAGCAGGGGCAGTAACACAGATACGCAGTATTTT
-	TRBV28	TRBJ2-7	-	CASGFTGLSYEQYF	TGTGCCAGCGGTTTTACAGGGCTCTCCTACGAGCAGTACTTC
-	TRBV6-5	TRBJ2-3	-	CASSYSDGYTQYF	TGTGCCAGCAGTTACTCGGACGGATATACGCAGTATTTT
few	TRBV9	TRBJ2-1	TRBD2	CASSPVGGAYNEQFF	TGTGCCAGCAGCCCGGTCGGGGGGGCCTACAATGAGCAGTTCTTC
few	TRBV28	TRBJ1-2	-	CASRLPTALRGYTF	TGTGCCAGCAGACTACCGACAGCGCTACGGGGCTACACCTTC
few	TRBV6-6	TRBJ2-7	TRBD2	CASSRLAGNTYEQYF	TGTGCCAGCAGCCGCCTAGCGGGGAACACCTACGAGCAGTACTTC
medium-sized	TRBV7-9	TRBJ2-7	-	CASSESLEEKQYF	TGTGCCAGCAGCGAATCGCTTGAAGAGAAACAGTACTTC
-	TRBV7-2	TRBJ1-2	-	CASSRDGYGYTF	TGTGCCAGCAGCCGAGACGGCTATGGCTACACCTTC
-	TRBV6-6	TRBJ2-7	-	CASSYLRQGPYEQYF	TGTGCCAGCAGTTACCTTCGGCAGGGTCCCTACGAGCAGTACTTC
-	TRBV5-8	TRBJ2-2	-	CASTLVRAGELFF	TGTGCCAGCACCCTCGTCAGGGCCGGGGAGCTGTTTTTT
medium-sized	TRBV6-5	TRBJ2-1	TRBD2	CASSYWASGTNEQFF	TGTGCCAGCAGTTACTGGGCTAGCGGGACTAATGAGCAGTTCTTC
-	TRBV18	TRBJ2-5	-	CASSPPERVDFQETQYF	TGTGCCAGCTCACCACCGGAGCGGGTGGACTTCCAAGAGACCCAGTACTTC
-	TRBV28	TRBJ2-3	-	CASSSPGRGTDTQYF	TGTGCCAGCAGTTCCCCCGGCAGGGGCACAGATACGCAGTATTTT
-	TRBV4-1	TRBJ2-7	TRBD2	CASSQPPELAGGGQQYF	TGCGCCAGCAGCCAACCCCCGGAGCTAGCGGGAGGGGGGCAGCAGTACTTC
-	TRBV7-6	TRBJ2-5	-	CASSLGRVESGTQYF	TGTGCCAGCAGCCTCGGCAGGGTTGAAAGCGGGACCCAGTACTTC
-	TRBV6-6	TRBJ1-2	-	CASSQAEIYYGYTF	TGTGCCAGCAGTCAAGCAGAAATTTACTATGGCTACACCTTC
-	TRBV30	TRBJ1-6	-	CAWSPLGSSYNSPLHF	TGTGCCTGGAGTCCCCTAGGAAGCTCCTATAATTCACCCCTCCACTTT